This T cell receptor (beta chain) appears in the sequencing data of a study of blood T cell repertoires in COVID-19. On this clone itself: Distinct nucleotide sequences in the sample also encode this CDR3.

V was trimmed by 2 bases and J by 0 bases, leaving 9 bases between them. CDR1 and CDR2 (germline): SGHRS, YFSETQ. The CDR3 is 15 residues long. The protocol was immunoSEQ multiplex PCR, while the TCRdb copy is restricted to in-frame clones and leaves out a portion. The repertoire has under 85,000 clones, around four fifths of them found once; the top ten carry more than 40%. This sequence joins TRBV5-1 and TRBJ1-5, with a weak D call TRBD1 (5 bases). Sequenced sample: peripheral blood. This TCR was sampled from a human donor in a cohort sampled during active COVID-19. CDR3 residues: CASSLSGNSNQPQHF. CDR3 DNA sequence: TGCGCCAGCAGCTTATCAGGGAATAGCAATCAGCCCCAGCATTTT. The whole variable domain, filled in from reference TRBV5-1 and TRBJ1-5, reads KAGVTQTPRYLIKTRGQQVTLSCSPISGHRSVSWYQQTPGQGLQFLFEYFSETQRNKGNFPGRFSGRQFSNSRSEMNVSTLELGDSALYLCASSLSGNSNQPQHFGDGTRLSIL.